There are a few counts of the clone carrying this T cell receptor (beta chain). Antigen unknown. This table comes from immunoSEQ multiplex PCR, and its TCRdb copy is limited to in-frame clones, with some not included. The sample contains 47,000 or so clones, just over 90% of which appear only once. CDR1 is MNHNS, CDR2 SASEGT, per germline. The CDR3 totals 13 residues. V gave up 5 bases and J gave up 2 bases, with 9 bases separating them. Time point denoted: newly diagnosed, previously untreated cHL patient sample. Investigators turned to newly diagnosed, untreated classical Hodgkin lymphoma PBMCs for comparison. The data originate from a study of PD-1 blockade in classical Hodgkin lymphoma. The study, taken as a whole, reports: Repertoire differences lack defined causes, possibly disease activity or prior therapy. TCR diversity at baseline was reported to be reduced in newly diagnosed patients relative to healthy donors.

Sequencing was done on a sample of peripheral blood mononuclear cells (PBMCs). The rearrangement links TRBV6-1 to TRBJ2-5; no clear D. The source of this sequence is a human donor with classical Hodgkin lymphoma. The CDR3 bases are TGTGCCAGCAGTAAACTGACTCAAGAGACCCAGTACTTC. It encodes CASSKLTQETQYF.